What follows is one T cell receptor beta chain and its context. Authors' data handling: Researchers report that nucleated cell counts were estimated from reference gene primer amplification. Here immunoSEQ multiplex PCR was the method, and the copy in TCRdb shows in-frame clones only, minus some. V and J calls and clone size come straight from that table; D and trimming were deduced from the DNA. This table has about 350,000 clones, around 90% appearing once. This sample is part of a study of blood T cell repertoires in COVID-19. In the study overall: The United States, Italy and Spain provided the acute and convalescent COVID-19 samples. The analysed material was cDNA or gDNA that came from T cells, B-cell-depleted T cells, or PBMCs.

During active infection, Seattle patients enrolled and were then monitored through disease. Sequenced input: peripheral blood. This TCR was recovered from a man under 40 with COVID-19, enrolled during active disease.

CDR3 sequence reads: CASSPSIPLQGRYGNTIYF. CDR3 nucleotide sequence: TGTGCCAGCAGTCCCTCAATCCCACTACAGGGGAGGTATGGAAACACCATATATTTT. The J gene is TRBJ1-3, the V gene TRBV2, with 7 bases identical to TRBD1. V lost 5 bases and J lost 3; bases outside the gene matches: 19. The CDR3 has 19 amino acids. The germline V gene encodes CDR1 SNHLY and CDR2 FYNNEI. The complete variable domain, with remaining parts taken from reference TRBV2 and TRBJ1-3, reads EPEVTQTPSHQVTQMGQEVILRCVPISNHLYFYWYRQILGQKVEFLVSFYNNEISEKSEIFDDQFSVERPDGSNFTLKIRSTKLEDSAMYFCASSPSIPLQGRYGNTIYFGEGSWLTVV.